This TCR beta chain is drawn from a study of shared clonotypes between healthy human individuals. Background on the study: Samples came from a couple of female and a few male donors aged 18 to 49.

The method was immunoSEQ multiplex PCR; TCRdb's version includes in-frame clones alone and lacks a portion of them. The data contain roughly 2 million clones, about 95% of them singletons. Details on this clone: Its specificity is unknown.

Whole-study results and caveats: Larger estimated richness was generally seen in naive subsets than in memory subsets.

The naive CD8 population came from CD45RO-negative cells selected for CCR7, without terminally differentiated effector memory CD45RA+ cells. Germline CDR1 reads SGDLS; CDR2 reads YYNGEE. CDR3 length equals 16 residues. V dropped 2 bases and J dropped 1 base, with 15 bases sitting between them. The sample was naive CD8+ T cells sorted from blood. This chain connects TRBV9 to TRBJ1-1; D unresolved. This receptor was obtained from a man in his late teens or twenties in good health. The CDR3 region has the DNA TGTGCCAGCAGCGTCCAAGCCGGGCCGAAGAACACTGAAGCTTTCTTT. It translates to CASSVQAGPKNTEAFF.